Below, one T cell receptor beta chain is given with its context. A much larger clonotype is one base distant, so this may be a read error. The data originate from a study of T cells in Graves' hyperthyroidism and ophthalmopathy. The overall study: The authors collected peripheral blood at initial diagnosis, before any treatment.

Researchers defined stable Graves' hyperthyroidism as no ophthalmopathy progression within 18 months. Any patient presenting with uncontrolled infection, other autoimmune disease, pregnancy or lactation was left out. Clinical symptoms, serum thyroxine and TRAb, thyroid ultrasound and orbital computed tomography together formed the diagnostic basis. CDR1 is MNHNS and CDR2 is SASEGT in the germline V gene. The CDR3 has 15 amino acids. The investigators amplified TCR beta CDR3 regions from RNA transcripts. First-round RT-PCR targeting the TCR CDR3 was performed with the HTBI primer set. MiXCR, applied by TCRdb to the multiplex PCR reads, yields one record per CDR3 protein. This repertoire shows about 290,000 distinct CDR3 sequences, about 13% found once; its top ten account for under 8%.

This sequence originates from a woman aged 40 to 50 with Graves' hyperthyroidism. The chain has TRBV6-1 and TRBJ1-2; TRBD1 agrees at 7 bases. Source material: blood. The CDR3 region is CASRRALGGNYDYTF. The DNA of the CDR3 is TGTGCCAGCAGACGGGCCCTAGGGGGCAACTATGACTACACCTTC.